This TCR beta chain is from a study of T cells in Graves' hyperthyroidism and ophthalmopathy. Using RNA transcripts as the source, TCR beta CDR3 regions were amplified. With the HTBI primer set, the TCR CDR3 went through a first round of RT-PCR. MiXCR was run by TCRdb on the multiplex PCR reads, yielding one entry per CDR3 protein. Among around 300,000 distinct CDR3 sequences listed, roughly 13% were seen once. The V end lost 0 bases, the J end lost 3 bases, and 12 bases lay between the germline ends. CDR1 and CDR2 (germline): DFQATT, SNEGSKA (reference sequence). This CDR3 is built from 14 residues. The sample holds many counts of this clonotype.

The sequence was collected from a middle-aged woman with Graves' hyperthyroidism. V gene TRBV20-1 combines with J gene TRBJ2-7, with TRBD1 as a possible D gene (6 bases). The sequencing input was blood. The CDR3: CSARDVQGFYEQYF. The CDR3 nucleotides read TGCAGTGCTAGAGATGTCCAGGGGTTCTACGAGCAGTACTTC.